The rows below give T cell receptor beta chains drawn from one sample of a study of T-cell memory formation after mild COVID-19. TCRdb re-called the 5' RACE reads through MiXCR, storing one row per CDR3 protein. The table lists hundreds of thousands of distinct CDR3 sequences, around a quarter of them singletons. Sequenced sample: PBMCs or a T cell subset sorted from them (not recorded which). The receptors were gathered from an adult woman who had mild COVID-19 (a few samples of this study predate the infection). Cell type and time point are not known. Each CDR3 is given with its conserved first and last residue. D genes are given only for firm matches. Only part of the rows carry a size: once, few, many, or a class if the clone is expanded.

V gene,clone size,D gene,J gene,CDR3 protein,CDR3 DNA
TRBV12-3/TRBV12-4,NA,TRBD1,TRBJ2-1,CASSFPGTGINEQFF,TGTGCCAGCAGCTTCCCCGGGACAGGGATAAATGAGCAGTTCTTC
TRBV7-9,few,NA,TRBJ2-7,CASSLESAEQYF,TGTGCCAGCAGCTTAGAGTCGGCGGAGCAGTACTTC
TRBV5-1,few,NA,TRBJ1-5,CASSLEGINQPQHF,TGCGCCAGCAGCTTGGAAGGGATAAATCAGCCCCAGCATTTT
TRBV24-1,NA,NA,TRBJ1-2,CATSVLGYGYTF,TGTGCCACCAGTGTTCTTGGGTACGGCTACACCTTC
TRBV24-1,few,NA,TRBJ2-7,CATSEGPTYEQYF,TGTGCCACCAGTGAAGGGCCTACCTACGAGCAGTACTTC
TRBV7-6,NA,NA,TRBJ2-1,CASSLATSAEQFF,TGTGCCAGCAGCTTGGCGACTAGTGCTGAGCAGTTCTTC
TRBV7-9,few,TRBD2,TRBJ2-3,CASSPLRASGSTDTQYF,TGTGCCAGCAGCCCCCTTCGAGCTAGCGGGAGCACAGATACGCAGTATTTT
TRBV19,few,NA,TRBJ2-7,CASSIDSGGASEQYF,TGTGCCAGTAGTATTGATTCGGGTGGGGCATCCGAGCAGTACTTC
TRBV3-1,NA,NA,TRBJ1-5,CASSQEGDKDQPQHF,TGTGCCAGCAGCCAAGAAGGGGACAAGGATCAGCCCCAGCATTTT
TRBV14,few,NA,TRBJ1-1,CASSQDLILTTEAFF,TGTGCCAGCAGCCAAGATCTCATCTTAACGACTGAAGCTTTCTTT
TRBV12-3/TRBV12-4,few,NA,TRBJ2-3,CASSPDLHTQYF,TGTGCCAGCAGTCCGGACCTACATACGCAGTATTTT
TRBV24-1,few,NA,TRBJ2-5,CATSALQAGEETQYF,TGTGCCACCAGTGCCCTTCAGGCAGGGGAAGAGACCCAGTACTTC
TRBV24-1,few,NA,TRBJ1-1,CATSDLHIEENTEAFF,TGTGCCACCAGTGATTTGCATATTGAGGAGAACACTGAAGCTTTCTTT
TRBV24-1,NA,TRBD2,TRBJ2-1,CATSDFGGAHEQFF,TGTGCCACCAGTGATTTCGGGGGGGCCCATGAGCAGTTCTTC
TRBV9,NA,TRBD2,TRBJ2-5,CASSVGLAGVQETQYF,TGTGCCAGCAGCGTAGGTCTAGCGGGAGTTCAAGAGACCCAGTACTTC